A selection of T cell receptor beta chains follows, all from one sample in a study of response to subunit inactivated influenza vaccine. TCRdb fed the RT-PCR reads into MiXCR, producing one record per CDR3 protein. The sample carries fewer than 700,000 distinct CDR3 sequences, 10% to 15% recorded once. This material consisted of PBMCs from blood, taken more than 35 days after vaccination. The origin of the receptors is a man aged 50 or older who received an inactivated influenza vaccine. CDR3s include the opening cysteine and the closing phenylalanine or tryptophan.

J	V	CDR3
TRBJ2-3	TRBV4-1	CASSQVTVHTDTQYF
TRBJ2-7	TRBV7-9	CASTRSETYEQYF
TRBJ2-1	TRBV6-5	CASSYSIGGGSWKNEQFF
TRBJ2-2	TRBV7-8	CASSARTSEATGELFF
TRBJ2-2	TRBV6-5	CASSYSGYREPPGELFF
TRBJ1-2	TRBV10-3	CAISELPAYGYTF
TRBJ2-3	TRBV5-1	CASSSRAGGSTDTQYF
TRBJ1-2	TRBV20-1	CSARDLWTGDNYGYTF
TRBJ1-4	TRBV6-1	CASRTVGNEKLFF
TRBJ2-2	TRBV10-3	CAISEVPGTGDTGELFF
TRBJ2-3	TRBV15	CATSREGTSGLISTDTQYF
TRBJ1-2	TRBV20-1	CSARVGAYGYTF
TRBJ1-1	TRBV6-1	CASTEGMGVGNTEAFF
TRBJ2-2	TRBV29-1	CSVGQGIPGELFF
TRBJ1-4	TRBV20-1	CSASRTNNEKLFF
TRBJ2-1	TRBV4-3	CASSQAAGGGEDWFF
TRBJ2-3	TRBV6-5	CASSYAEQGVTDTQYF
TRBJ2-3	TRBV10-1	CASSESSPGADTQYF
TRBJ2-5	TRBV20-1	CSASWASGRAVLGWPQYF
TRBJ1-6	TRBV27	CASSIGAGAYSPLHF
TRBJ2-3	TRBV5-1	CASSLTGRSTDTQYF
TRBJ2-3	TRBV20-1	CSASFQSTDTQYF
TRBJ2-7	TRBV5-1	CASSFSSGSQNYEQYF
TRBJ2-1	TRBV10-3	CAISDKGISINEQFF
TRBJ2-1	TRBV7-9	CASSLFQLTPYNEQFF
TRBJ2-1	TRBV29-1	CSAQGSWNEQFF
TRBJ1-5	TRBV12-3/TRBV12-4	CASSHGGAMLGQPQHF
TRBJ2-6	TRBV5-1	CASRGTAVASGANVLTF
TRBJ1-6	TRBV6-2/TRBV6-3	CASSYSPDRGSPLHF
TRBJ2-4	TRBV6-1	CASSGLGGVVNIQYF
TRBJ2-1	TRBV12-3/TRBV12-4	CASSSGGTPYNEQFF
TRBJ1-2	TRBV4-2	CASSQVLQSGFGYTF
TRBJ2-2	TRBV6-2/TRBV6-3	CASSDRGGGLGELFF
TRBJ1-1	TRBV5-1	CASSLSPGQALATQNTEAFF
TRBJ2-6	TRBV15	CATSRDRVGANVLTF